The 6 T cell receptor beta chains below were found in one sample sequenced in a study of beta chain features in type 1 diabetes (dated by TCRdb to the late 2010s). The full study reports these points: A moderate but significant shortening of TCRB CDR3 length was observed in type 1 diabetes patients in all four CD4+ subsets.

Library preparation used the immunoSEQ multiplex PCR assay. The entire isolated RNA was reverse transcribed using the High Capacity cDNA Reverse Transcription Kit, and thus expressed TCRB transcripts were sequenced. TCRdb retrieved this table from immuneACCESS and kept in-frame rearrangements only. Not all clones are present; in checked studies, unresolved V genes account for under half, and no reason is known for the remainder. The sample contains around 260,000 clones, about a fifth of them found a single time. Around 0.028% of the sample is taken by the ten largest. No cognate antigen is known for these TCRs. Sequenced material: naive CD4+ T cells from blood. According to the study, the label for this sample's cell subset or site signals: true naive CD4+ T cells. The receptors here all came from a woman in her forties with type 1 diabetes.

The V call is TRBV18, the J call TRBJ1-1; no reliable D call. This CDR3 has 15 amino acids. Per germline, CDR1 KGHSH and CDR2 LQKENI. V was pared by 0 bases and J by 1 base, with 9 bases between. The CDR3 bases are TGTGCCAGCTCACCACCGAACAGCCCGAACACTGAAGCTTTCTTT. Encoded protein: CASSPPNSPNTEAFF.

The chain couples TRBV6-1 to TRBJ2-5, with 10 positions matching TRBD1. The V gene end was trimmed by 8 bases and the J gene end by 9 bases; junction bases not matched to a gene: 12. Germline-derived CDR1 and CDR2 are MNHNS and SASEGT. The CDR3 is 14 amino acids. Here the CDR3 DNA reads TGTGCCAGCGTTCAGAACACGGGACAGGGGCCCCAGTACTTC. Protein sequence: CASVQNTGQGPQYF.

This clone came up a few times. The chain couples TRBV6-5 to TRBJ2-1; TRBD2 matches at 7 bases. The germline CDR1 and CDR2 sequences are MNHEY and SVGAGI. The CDR3 consists of 14 residues. V shed 7 bases, J shed 7 bases, and the junction held 10 bases outside the gene matches. The CDR3 loop reads CASTPSGWGNEQFF. Written as DNA, the CDR3 is TGTGCCAGCACCCCTAGCGGTTGGGGGAATGAGCAGTTCTTC.

This clone has a handful of counts. The chain recombines TRBV7-3 with TRBJ2-3; 10 bases match TRBD2. CDR1 and CDR2 (germline): SGHTA, FQGTGA. The CDR3 covers 15 residues. The trim removed 4 bases at V and 2 bases at J, leaving 3 bases unmatched. CDR3 sequence (DNA): TGTGCCAGCAGCTATGGACTAGCGGCCACAGATACGCAGTATTTT. Amino acids: CASSYGLAATDTQYF. Full variable domain (remainder filled in from reference TRBV7-3 and TRBJ2-3): GAGVSQTPSNKVTEKGKYVELRCDPISGHTALYWYRQSLGQGPEFLIYFQGTGAADDSGLPNDRFFAVRPEGSVSTLKIQRTERGDSAVYLCASSYGLAATDTQYFGPGTRLTVL.

The chain uses TRBV28 and TRBJ2-1, with a tentative D call TRBD1 (5 bases). There are 13 residues in the CDR3. Germline CDR1 MDHEN, CDR2 SYDVKM. V was shortened by 3 bases and J by 6 bases, with 9 bases between the two germline ends. CDR3 loop: CASSFTDSNEQFF. CDR3 nucleotides: TGTGCCAGCAGTTTTACTGACAGCAATGAGCAGTTCTTC.

V gene TRBV30 combines with J gene TRBJ2-3; no clear D gene. Germline V lookup: CDR1 GTSNPN, CDR2 SVGIG (reference sequence). This CDR3 has 13 amino acids. The ends were cut back, 2 bases at V and 4 bases at J, with 10 bases in the middle. Written as DNA, the CDR3 is TGTGCCTGGAGTACGAGAGGCGCAGATACGCAGTATTTT. It specifies CAWSTRGADTQYF.